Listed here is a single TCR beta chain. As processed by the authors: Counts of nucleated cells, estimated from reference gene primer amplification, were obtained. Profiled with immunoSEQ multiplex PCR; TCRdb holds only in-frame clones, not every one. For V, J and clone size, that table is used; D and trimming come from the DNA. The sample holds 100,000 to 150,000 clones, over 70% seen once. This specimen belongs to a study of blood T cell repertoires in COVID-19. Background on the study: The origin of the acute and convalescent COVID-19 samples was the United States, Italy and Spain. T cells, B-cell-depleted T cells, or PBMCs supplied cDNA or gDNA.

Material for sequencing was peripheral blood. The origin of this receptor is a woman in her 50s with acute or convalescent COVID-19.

CDR3 in DNA: TGTGCCAGCAGCCCCTTCGGGTCCCAAGGAGGGGAGCAGTACTTC. Its protein product is CASSPFGSQGGEQYF. This chain joins TRBV7-2 and TRBJ2-7; possibly TRBD2 for D (6 bases). This CDR3 has 15 amino acids. The germline V gene encodes CDR1 SGHTA and CDR2 FQGNSA. The V and J ends lost 5 bases and 7 bases respectively, with 21 bases between them.